This TCR beta chain was sequenced for a study of cytomegalovirus exposure and HLA in healthy donors. V was clipped by 4 bases and J by 1 base; unmatched bases: 9. CDR3 length equals 17 residues. The germline V gene has CDR1 SGHVS and CDR2 FQNEAQ. Primers included in the PCR were 60 Vbeta and 13 Jbeta primers. This table comes from immunoSEQ multiplex PCR, and its TCRdb copy is limited to in-frame clones, with some not included. The sample consists of 150,000 or so clones, roughly 80% of them appearing once. Findings and limits, study-wide: Later analysis identified a missense DCLRE1C variant that was linked to TCR beta V- and J-gene trimming. The presence/absence work took it that sequencing depth was about the same across donors. The authors enumerated roughly 160 TCR beta chains as linked to cytomegalovirus.

Details on this clone: Its target is not known.

The specimen sequenced was PBMCs. This TCR came from a woman aged 50 to 60 in good health and CMV-seropositive. The chain employs TRBV7-8 and TRBJ1-3, with 8 bases aligning to TRBD1. CDR3 nucleotides: TGTGCCAGCAGCTCTCTTCGGGGACAGGTTTCTGGAAACACCATATATTTT. This gives the protein CASSSLRGQVSGNTIYF. The entire variable domain, with the rest obtained from reference TRBV7-8 and TRBJ1-3, is as follows: GAGVSQSPRYKVAKRGQDVALRCDPISGHVSLFWYQQALGQGPEFLTYFQNEAQLDKSGLPSDRFFAERPEGSVSTLKIQRTQQEDSAVYLCASSSLRGQVSGNTIYFGEGSWLTVV.